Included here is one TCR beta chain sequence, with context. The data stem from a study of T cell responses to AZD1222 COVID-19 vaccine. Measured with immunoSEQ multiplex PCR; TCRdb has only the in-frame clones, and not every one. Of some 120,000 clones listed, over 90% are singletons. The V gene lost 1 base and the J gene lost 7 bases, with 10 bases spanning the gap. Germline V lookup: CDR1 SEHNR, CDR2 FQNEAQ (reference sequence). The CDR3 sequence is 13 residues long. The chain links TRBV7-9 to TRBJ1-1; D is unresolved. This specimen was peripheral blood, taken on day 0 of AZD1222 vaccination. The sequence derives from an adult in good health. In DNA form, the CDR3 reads TGTGCCAGCAGCTTAGTCGCGGAACTTGAAGCTTTCTTT. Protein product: CASSLVAELEAFF.